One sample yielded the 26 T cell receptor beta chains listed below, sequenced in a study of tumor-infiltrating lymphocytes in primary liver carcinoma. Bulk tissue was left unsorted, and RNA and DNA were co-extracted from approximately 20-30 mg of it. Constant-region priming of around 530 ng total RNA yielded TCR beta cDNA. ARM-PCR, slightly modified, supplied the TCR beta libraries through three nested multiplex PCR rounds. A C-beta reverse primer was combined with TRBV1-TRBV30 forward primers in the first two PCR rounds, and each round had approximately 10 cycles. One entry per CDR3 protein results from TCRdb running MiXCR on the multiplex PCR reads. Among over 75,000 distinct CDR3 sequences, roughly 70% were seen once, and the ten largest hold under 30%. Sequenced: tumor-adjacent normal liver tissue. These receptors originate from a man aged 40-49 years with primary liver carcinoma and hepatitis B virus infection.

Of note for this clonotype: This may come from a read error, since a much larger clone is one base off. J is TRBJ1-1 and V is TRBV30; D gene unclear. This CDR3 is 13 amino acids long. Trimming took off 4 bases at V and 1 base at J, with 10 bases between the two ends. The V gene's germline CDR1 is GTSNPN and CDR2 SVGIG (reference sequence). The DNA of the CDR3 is TGTGCCTGGATAGAAGAAGCGAACACTGAAGCTTTCTTT. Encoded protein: CAWIEEANTEAFF.

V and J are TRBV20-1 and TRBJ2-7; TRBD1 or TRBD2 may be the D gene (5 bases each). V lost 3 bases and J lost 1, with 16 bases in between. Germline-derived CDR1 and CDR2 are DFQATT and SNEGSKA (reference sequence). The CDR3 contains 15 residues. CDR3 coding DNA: TGCAGTGCTAGGACCGGGATTGGGACGTCCTACGAGCAGTACTTC. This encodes CSARTGIGTSYEQYF.

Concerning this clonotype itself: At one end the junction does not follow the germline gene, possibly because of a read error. CDR3 residues: CASRPLAEGDNGQFF. CDR3 bases: TGTGCCAGCAGGCCACTAGCGGAGGGGGACAATGGGCAGTTCTTC. V and J are TRBV6-5 and TRBJ2-1, with TRBD2 identical over 8 bases. Per germline, CDR1 MNHEY and CDR2 SVGAGI. The CDR3 has 15 amino acids.

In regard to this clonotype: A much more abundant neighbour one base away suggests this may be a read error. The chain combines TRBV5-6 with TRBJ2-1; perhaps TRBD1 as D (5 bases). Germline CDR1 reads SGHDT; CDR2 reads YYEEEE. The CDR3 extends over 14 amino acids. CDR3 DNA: TGTGCCATCAGCGCGACCCCGACAGACAATGAGCAGTTCTTC. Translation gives CAISATPTDNEQFF. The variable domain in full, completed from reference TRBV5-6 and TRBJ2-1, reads DAGVTQSPTHLIKTRGQQVTLRCSPKSGHDTVSWYQQALGQGPQFIFQYYEEEERQRGNFPDRFSGHQFPNYSSELNVNALLLGDSALYLCAISATPTDNEQFFGPGTRLTVL.

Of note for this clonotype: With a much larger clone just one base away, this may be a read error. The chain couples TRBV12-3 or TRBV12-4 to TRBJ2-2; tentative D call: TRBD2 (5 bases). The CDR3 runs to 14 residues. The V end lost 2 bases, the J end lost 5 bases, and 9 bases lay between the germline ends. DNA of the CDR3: TGTGCCAGCAGTTTAATGCGACTAACCGGGGAGCTGTTTTTT. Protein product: CASSLMRLTGELFF.

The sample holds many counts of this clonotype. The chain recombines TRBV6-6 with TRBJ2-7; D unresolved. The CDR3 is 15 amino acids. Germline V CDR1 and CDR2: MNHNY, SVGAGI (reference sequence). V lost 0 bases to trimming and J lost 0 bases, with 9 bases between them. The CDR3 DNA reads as TGTGCCAGCAGTTACTCTGGGGTGGCCTCCTACGAGCAGTACTTC. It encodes CASSYSGVASYEQYF.

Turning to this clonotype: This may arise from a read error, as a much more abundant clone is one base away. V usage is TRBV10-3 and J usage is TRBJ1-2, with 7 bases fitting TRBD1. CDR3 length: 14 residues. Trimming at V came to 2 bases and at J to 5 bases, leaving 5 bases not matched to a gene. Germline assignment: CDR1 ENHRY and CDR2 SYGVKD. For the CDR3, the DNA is TGTGCCATCAGTGAGAACCAGGGGGAATATGGCTACACCTTC. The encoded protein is CAISENQGEYGYTF.

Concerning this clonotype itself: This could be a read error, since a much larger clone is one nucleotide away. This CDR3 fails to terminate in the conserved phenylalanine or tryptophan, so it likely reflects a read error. CDR3 nucleotide sequence: TGTGCCAGCAGCCTACAGGGTATTCCGAGTATTGAAGCTTTCTCT. It is translated as CASSLQGIPSIEAFS. This chain connects TRBV14 to TRBJ1-1; the D gene is possibly TRBD1 (6 bases). V shed 4 bases and J shed 7 bases, with 19 bases lying between them. The CDR3 runs 15 residues. The V gene's germline CDR1 is SGHDN and CDR2 FVKESK.

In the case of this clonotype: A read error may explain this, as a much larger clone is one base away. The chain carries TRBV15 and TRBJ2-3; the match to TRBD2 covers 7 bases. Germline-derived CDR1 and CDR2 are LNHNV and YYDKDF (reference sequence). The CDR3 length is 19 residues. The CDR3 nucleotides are TGTACCACCAGCGGGTACCTAGTGGGAGGGCCTTATGAGGCAGATACGCAGTATTTT. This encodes CTTSGYLVGGPYEADTQYF.

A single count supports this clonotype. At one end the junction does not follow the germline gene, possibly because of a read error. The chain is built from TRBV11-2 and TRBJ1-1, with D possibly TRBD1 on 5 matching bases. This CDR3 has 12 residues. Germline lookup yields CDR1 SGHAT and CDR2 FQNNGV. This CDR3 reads CTSSPDSSEAFF. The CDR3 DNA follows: TGTACCAGCAGCCCAGACAGCAGTGAAGCTTTCTTT.

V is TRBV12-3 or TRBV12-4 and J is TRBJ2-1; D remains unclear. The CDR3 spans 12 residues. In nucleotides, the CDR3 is TGTATCAGTAGTTTATTAGGAGTTGAGCAGTTCTTC. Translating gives CISSLLGVEQFF.

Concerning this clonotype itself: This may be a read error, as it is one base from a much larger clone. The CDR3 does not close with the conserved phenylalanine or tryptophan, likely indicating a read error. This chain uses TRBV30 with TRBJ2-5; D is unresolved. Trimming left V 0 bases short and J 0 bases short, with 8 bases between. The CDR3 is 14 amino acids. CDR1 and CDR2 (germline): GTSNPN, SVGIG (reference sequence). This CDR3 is CAWSVLRYQETQYS. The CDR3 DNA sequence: TGTGCCTGGAGTGTACTTCGCTACCAAGAGACCCAGTACTCC.

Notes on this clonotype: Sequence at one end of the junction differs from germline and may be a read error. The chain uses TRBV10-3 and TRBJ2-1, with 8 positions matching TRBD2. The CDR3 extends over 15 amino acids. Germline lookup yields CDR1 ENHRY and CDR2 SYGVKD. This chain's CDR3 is CVISDKAGDYNEQFF. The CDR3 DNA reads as TGTGTCATCAGTGACAAAGCGGGAGACTACAATGAGCAGTTCTTC.

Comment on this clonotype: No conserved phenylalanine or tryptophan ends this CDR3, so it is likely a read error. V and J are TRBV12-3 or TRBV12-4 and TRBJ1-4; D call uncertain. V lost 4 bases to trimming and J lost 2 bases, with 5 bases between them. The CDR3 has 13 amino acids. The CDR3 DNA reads TGTGCCAGCAGTTACGGGACTAATGAAAAACTGTTTTTG. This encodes CASSYGTNEKLFL.

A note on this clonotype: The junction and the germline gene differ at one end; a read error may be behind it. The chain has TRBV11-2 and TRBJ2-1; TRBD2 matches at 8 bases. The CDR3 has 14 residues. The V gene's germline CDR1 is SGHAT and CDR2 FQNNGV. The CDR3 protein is CASSMREDDNVQFF. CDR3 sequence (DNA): TGTGCCAGCAGTATGCGGGAGGACGATAATGTGCAGTTCTTC.

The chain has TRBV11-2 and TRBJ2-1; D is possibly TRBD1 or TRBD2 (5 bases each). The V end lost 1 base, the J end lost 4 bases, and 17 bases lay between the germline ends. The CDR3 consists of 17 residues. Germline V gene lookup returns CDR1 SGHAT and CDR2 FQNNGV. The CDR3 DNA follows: TGTGCCAGCAGCTTAGGAGGGGCGGAAGAATTTTACAATGAGCAGTTCTTC. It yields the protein CASSLGGAEEFYNEQFF.

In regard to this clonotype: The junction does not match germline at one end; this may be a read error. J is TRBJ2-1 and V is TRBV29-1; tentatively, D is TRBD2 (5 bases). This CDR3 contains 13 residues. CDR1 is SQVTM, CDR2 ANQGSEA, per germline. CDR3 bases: TGTAGCGTTGACGGTAACTCCTTCAATGAGCAGTTCTTC. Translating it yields CSVDGNSFNEQFF.

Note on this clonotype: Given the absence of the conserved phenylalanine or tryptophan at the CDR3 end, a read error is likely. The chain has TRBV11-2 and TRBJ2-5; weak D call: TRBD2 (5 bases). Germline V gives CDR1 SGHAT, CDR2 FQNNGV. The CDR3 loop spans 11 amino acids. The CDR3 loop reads CASSLGEIQYL. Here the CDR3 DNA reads TGTGCCAGCAGCTTGGGAGAGATCCAGTACCTC.

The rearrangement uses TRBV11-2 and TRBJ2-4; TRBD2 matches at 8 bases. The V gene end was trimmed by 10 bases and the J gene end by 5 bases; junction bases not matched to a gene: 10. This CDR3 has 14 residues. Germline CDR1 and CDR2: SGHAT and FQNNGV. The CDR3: CANSIAGRENIQYF. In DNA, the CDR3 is TGTGCCAATAGCATAGCGGGACGGGAAAACATTCAGTACTTC.

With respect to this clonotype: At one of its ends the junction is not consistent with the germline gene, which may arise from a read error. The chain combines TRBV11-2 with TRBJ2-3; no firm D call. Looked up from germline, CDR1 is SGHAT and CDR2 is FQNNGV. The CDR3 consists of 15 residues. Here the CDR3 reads CASCLGVPNTDTQYF. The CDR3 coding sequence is TGTGCCAGCTGCTTAGGAGTCCCCAACACAGATACACAGTATTTT.

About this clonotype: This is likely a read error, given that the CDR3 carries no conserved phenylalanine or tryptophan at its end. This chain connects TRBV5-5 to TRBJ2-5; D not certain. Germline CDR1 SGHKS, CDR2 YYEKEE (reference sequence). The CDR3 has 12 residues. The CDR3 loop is CAGSLVLATQYY. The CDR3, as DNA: TGTGCCGGCAGCTTGGTCCTGGCGACCCAGTACTAC.

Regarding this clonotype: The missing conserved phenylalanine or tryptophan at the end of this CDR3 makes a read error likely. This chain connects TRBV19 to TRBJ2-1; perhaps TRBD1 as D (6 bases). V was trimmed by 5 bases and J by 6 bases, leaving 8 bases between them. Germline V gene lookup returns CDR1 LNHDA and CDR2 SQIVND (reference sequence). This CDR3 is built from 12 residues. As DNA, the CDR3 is TGTGCCAGTAGTCAGGGGACCAATGAGCAGTTCCTC. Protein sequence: CASSQGTNEQFL.

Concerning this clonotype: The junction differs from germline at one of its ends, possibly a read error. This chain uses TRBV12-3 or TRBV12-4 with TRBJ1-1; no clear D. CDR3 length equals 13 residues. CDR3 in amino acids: CASSVTGLTEALF. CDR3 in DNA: TGTGCCAGCAGTGTGACGGGGTTGACTGAAGCTTTATTT.

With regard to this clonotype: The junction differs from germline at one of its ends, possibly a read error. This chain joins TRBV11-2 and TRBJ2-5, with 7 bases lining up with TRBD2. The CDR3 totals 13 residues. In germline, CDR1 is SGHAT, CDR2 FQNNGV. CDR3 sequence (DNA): TGTGCCAGCGGGGGGGAGCACCAAGAGACCCAGCACTTC. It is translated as CASGGEHQETQHF.

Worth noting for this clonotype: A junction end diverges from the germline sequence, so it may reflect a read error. The CDR3 DNA follows: TGCGCCATCAGCCAAAACAGGAACACCGGGGAGCTGTTTTTT. This encodes CAISQNRNTGELFF. The chain uses TRBV4-1 and TRBJ2-2; D not certain. This CDR3 is built from 14 residues. CDR1 is MGHRA, CDR2 YSYEKL, per germline.

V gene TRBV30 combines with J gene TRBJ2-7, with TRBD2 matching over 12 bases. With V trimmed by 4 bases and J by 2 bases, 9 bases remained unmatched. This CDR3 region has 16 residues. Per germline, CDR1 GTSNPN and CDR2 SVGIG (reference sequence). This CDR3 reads CAWTRLAGAGAYEQYF. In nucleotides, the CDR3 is TGTGCCTGGACTAGACTAGCGGGAGCAGGGGCCTACGAGCAGTACTTC.